These T cell receptor beta chains were read from a single sample in a study of T cell repertoires in cytomegalovirus infection. TCRdb called the reads again in MiXCR, with one record for every CDR3 protein. The data hold some 680,000 distinct CDR3 sequences, with 35% observed a single time. Sequenced sample: PBMCs. These receptor sequences come from a human donor in good health (CMV status not recorded). Some clones in this sample may be carry-over from other donors' samples. The CDR3 runs from the conserved cysteine through the conserved F or W. Fields, in order: clone size, J gene, CDR3 length, D gene, V gene, CDR3 DNA, CDR3 protein. The D gene is left open where the match is weak. Expanded clones are given a class, and other clones once, few, many or no size at all.

NA | TRBJ1-1 | 13 | TRBD1 | TRBV12-3/TRBV12-4 | TGTGCCAGCAGTTTCACAGGGGACACTGAATCGTTCTTT | CASSFTGDTESFF
NA | TRBJ2-1 | 15 | TRBD1 | TRBV7-8 | TGTGCCAGCAGCTTAACAGGGGGAGTGAACAATGAGCAGTTCTTC | CASSLTGGVNNEQFF
NA | TRBJ2-5 | 17 | TRBD1 | TRBV5-4 | TGTGCCAGCAGCCGACTCACCTCGGACAGGGTGAGGGAGACCCAGTACTTC | CASSRLTSDRVRETQYF
many | TRBJ2-2 | 16 | NA | TRBV7-8 | TGTGCCAGCAGCTTATATATGGGATTGGGGCACGGGGAGCTGTTTTTT | CASSLYMGLGHGELFF
NA | TRBJ2-7 | 13 | NA | TRBV6-2/TRBV6-3 | TGTGCCAGCAGGAAACTGTCAGTCCCCGAGCAGTACTTC | CASRKLSVPEQYF
many | TRBJ2-1 | 16 | TRBD2 | TRBV7-2 | TGTGCCAGCAGCCAGCGCTGGACTAGCGGTTACAATGAGCAGTTCTTC | CASSQRWTSGYNEQFF
NA | TRBJ2-5 | 15 | TRBD2 | TRBV2 | TGTGCCAGCAGTAATAGCGGGGCCTTTATAGAGACCCAGTACTTC | CASSNSGAFIETQYF
few | TRBJ2-3 | 15 | NA | TRBV9 | TGTGCCAGCAGCGTAGAGCACAGGGTTACAGATACGCAGTATTTT | CASSVEHRVTDTQYF
NA | TRBJ2-7 | 11 | NA | TRBV10-3 | TGTGCCATCAGTGATGTCGACGAGCAGTACTTC | CAISDVDEQYF
NA | TRBJ1-1 | 14 | TRBD1 | TRBV20-1 | TGCAGTGCTAGAATCCCGGGACAGGACCAGTCGGCTTTCTTT | CSARIPGQDQSAFF
few | TRBJ2-2 | 15 | NA | TRBV11-1 | TGTGCCAGCAGCGTACTAGCTCCGAGCACCGGGGAGCTGTTTTTT | CASSVLAPSTGELFF
few | TRBJ1-2 | 17 | TRBD1 | TRBV15 | TGTGCCACCAGCAGAACGACAGGACAGGGGGCTCGGAAAGGCTACACCTTC | CATSRTTGQGARKGYTF
NA | TRBJ2-3 | 15 | NA | TRBV28 | TGTGCCAGCAGTTTATCCCCTATCAGCACAGATACGCAGTATTTT | CASSLSPISTDTQYF
few | TRBJ2-1 | 16 | TRBD2 | TRBV7-3 | TGTGCCAGCAGCGCGGGACTAGCGGGGGGGTACAATGAGCAGTTCTTC | CASSAGLAGGYNEQFF
NA | TRBJ1-2 | 16 | TRBD1 | TRBV28 | TGTGCCAGCAGACCAACACGGGGACAGGGGGCTAGGGGCTACACCTTC | CASRPTRGQGARGYTF
NA | TRBJ1-6 | 15 | TRBD1 | TRBV9 | TGTGCCAGCAGCCCATCGGACAGGAGTAATTCACCCCTCCACTTT | CASSPSDRSNSPLHF
many | TRBJ1-5 | 13 | TRBD1 | TRBV12-3/TRBV12-4 | TGTGCCAGCAGTGGGACAGGGAATCAGCCCCAGCATTTT | CASSGTGNQPQHF
NA | TRBJ2-7 | 14 | TRBD2 | TRBV6-1 | TGTGCCAGCAGTTTGGGACTAGAGACTTACGAGCAGTACTTC | CASSLGLETYEQYF
NA | TRBJ2-5 | 16 | NA | TRBV24-1 | TGTGCCACCAGTGATTTAGGCCAGGGGAGGGGAGAGACCCAGTACTTC | CATSDLGQGRGETQYF
NA | TRBJ2-3 | 16 | TRBD1 | TRBV7-2 | TGTGCCAGCAGCTCCCTAAGGGGACAGGGCACAGATACGCAGTATTTT | CASSSLRGQGTDTQYF
NA | TRBJ2-2 | 17 | TRBD2 | TRBV4-1 | TGCGCCAGCAGCCTTAAAACAGCCGGGGGGGCGACCGGGGAGCTGTTTTTT | CASSLKTAGGATGELFF
NA | TRBJ1-1 | 14 | NA | TRBV28 | TGTGCCAGCAGCCCCAGCAAGGGGTCCCTTGGAGCTTTCTTT | CASSPSKGSLGAFF
NA | TRBJ1-5 | 14 | NA | TRBV6-1 | TGTGCCAGCAGTGAAATGGCTAGCAATCAGCCCCAGCATTTT | CASSEMASNQPQHF
many | TRBJ2-3 | 17 | NA | TRBV7-2 | TGTGCCAGCAGCCCCCCCGGCGGTAGCGGTGGACCAGATACGCAGTATTTT | CASSPPGGSGGPDTQYF
few | TRBJ2-5 | 14 | NA | TRBV28 | TGTGCCAGCAGTATCGGAGGGATCGCAGAGACCCAGTACTTC | CASSIGGIAETQYF
few | TRBJ2-1 | 15 | NA | TRBV25-1 | TGTGCCAGCAGTGTAGCCCTCACAACCGGGGGTGAGCAGTTCTTC | CASSVALTTGGEQFF
NA | TRBJ1-3 | 14 | NA | TRBV12-5 | TGTGCTAGTGGTTTCAGGGATACTGGAAACACCATATATTTT | CASGFRDTGNTIYF
few | TRBJ2-7 | 15 | NA | TRBV19 | TGTGCCAGTAGTATAGAGCGGATGGGTGCCTACGAGCAGTACTTC | CASSIERMGAYEQYF
NA | TRBJ2-1 | 17 | TRBD2 | TRBV12-3/TRBV12-4 | TGTGCCAGCAGTTCCCCCGAGCGGGGTTACACATACAATGAGCAGTTCTTC | CASSSPERGYTYNEQFF
NA | TRBJ1-5 | 14 | NA | TRBV4-1 | TGCGCCAGCAGCCAAGGAACAGGGTTTCAGCCCCAGCATTTT | CASSQGTGFQPQHF
NA | TRBJ2-5 | 13 | NA | TRBV28 | TGTGCCAGCAGTGAACAGGGACAAGAGACCCAGTACTTC | CASSEQGQETQYF
many | TRBJ2-5 | 14 | NA | TRBV7-6 | TGTGCCAGCAGCCCACGCCCCGCTCAAGAGACCCAGTACTTC | CASSPRPAQETQYF
NA | TRBJ1-3 | 14 | NA | TRBV2 | TGTGCCAGTTCGACCAGGGGACTTGGAAACACCATATATTTT | CASSTRGLGNTIYF
NA | TRBJ2-7 | 14 | NA | TRBV20-1 | TGCAGTGCTAGTCCGGCAGGGAAGACCTACGAGCAGTACTTC | CSASPAGKTYEQYF
NA | TRBJ2-5 | 12 | NA | TRBV6-8 | TGTGCCAGCTGGCAGGTACGAGAGACCCAGTACTTC | CASWQVRETQYF
NA | TRBJ2-1 | 13 | NA | TRBV19 | TGTGCCAGTAGTATTCCCAGAAACAATGAGCAGTTCTTC | CASSIPRNNEQFF
few | TRBJ1-6 | 13 | NA | TRBV2 | TGTGCCAGCAAGGACCTGAGGAATTCACCCCTCCACTTT | CASKDLRNSPLHF
NA | TRBJ2-1 | 14 | NA | TRBV2 | TGTGCCAGCCGGTTCCAAGCGACCTACAATGAGCAGTTCTTC | CASRFQATYNEQFF
NA | TRBJ2-1 | 15 | NA | TRBV7-8 | TGTGCCAGCAGCAGCCCACCGGAGAATTTCAATGAGCAGTTCTTC | CASSSPPENFNEQFF
NA | TRBJ2-3 | 16 | TRBD2 | TRBV6-5 | TGTGCCAGCAGTTACCTAGCGGGAAGAGACACAGATACGCAGTATTTT | CASSYLAGRDTDTQYF
NA | TRBJ2-2 | 15 | TRBD1 | TRBV10-3 | TGTGCCATCAGTGAGGTGACAGGGAATGCCGGGGAGCTGTTTTTT | CAISEVTGNAGELFF
NA | TRBJ1-5 | 14 | TRBD1 | TRBV20-1 | TGCAGTGCTAGAGCGGACAGGGTCAATCAGCCCCAGCATTTT | CSARADRVNQPQHF
NA | TRBJ1-6 | 14 | TRBD1 | TRBV27 | TGTGCCAGCAGTTTAGAGGCAGGGGGTTCACCCCTCCACTTT | CASSLEAGGSPLHF
NA | TRBJ2-7 | 18 | NA | TRBV28 | TGTGCCAGCAGTTTCTCTCCCGGGGGCGGAGGACTCAACTACGAGCAGTACTTC | CASSFSPGGGGLNYEQYF
NA | TRBJ1-6 | 10 | NA | TRBV27 | TGTGCCAGCGATAGGCCAGGGATAAACTTT | CASDRPGINF
few | TRBJ1-5 | 16 | TRBD1 | TRBV19 | TGTGCCAGTACCACCCAGGGACAGGGGGGGAATCAGCCCCAGCATTTT | CASTTQGQGGNQPQHF
many | TRBJ1-3 | 14 | NA | TRBV7-2 | TGTGCCAGCAGCTTCTGGACACCTGGAAACACCATATATTTT | CASSFWTPGNTIYF
NA | TRBJ2-6 | 16 | TRBD1 | TRBV10-3 | TGTGCCATCAGTGAAAACAGGGGGCATGGGGCCAACGTCCTGACTTTC | CAISENRGHGANVLTF
NA | TRBJ2-1 | 12 | NA | TRBV7-6 | TGTGCAAGCAGCTTATATAGGGGCGAGAAGTTCTTC | CASSLYRGEKFF
few | TRBJ2-7 | 14 | NA | TRBV19 | TGTGCCAGTAGGGAAAGGGCCGGAGGCTACGAGCAGTACTTC | CASRERAGGYEQYF
NA | TRBJ1-2 | 15 | TRBD1 | TRBV6-6 | TGTGCCAGCAGTTACTCGAAGGGACAGGGTAGGCGCTACACCTTC | CASSYSKGQGRRYTF
once | TRBJ2-2 | 14 | NA | TRBV25-1 | TGTGCCAGCGCTGGACTAACTCTGGCCGGGGAGCTGTTTTTT | CASAGLTLAGELFF
few | TRBJ1-1 | 14 | NA | TRBV19 | TGTGCCAGTAGTATTGGACGGGCCGACACTGAAGCTTTCTTT | CASSIGRADTEAFF
few | TRBJ1-1 | 15 | NA | TRBV14 | TGTGCCAGCACCCCTTTGAAGGGGTTGAACACTGAAGCTTTCTTT | CASTPLKGLNTEAFF
many | TRBJ2-7 | 12 | NA | TRBV7-9 | TGTGCCAGCAGCCGAGGGTCGGACGAGCAGTACTTC | CASSRGSDEQYF
NA | TRBJ1-1 | 13 | NA | TRBV6-6 | TGTGCCAGCAATCTTCCGAAGAACACTGAAGCTTTCTTT | CASNLPKNTEAFF
NA | TRBJ2-7 | 16 | TRBD2 | TRBV7-9 | TGTGCCAGCAGTGGCCTCGTAGCGGGAGTATCTCGGGAGCAGTACTTC | CASSGLVAGVSREQYF
NA | TRBJ1-2 | 15 | TRBD1 | TRBV20-1 | TGCAGTGCCTCCGGGACAGCCAGTACTAACTATGGCTACACCTTC | CSASGTASTNYGYTF
NA | TRBJ2-5 | 15 | TRBD2 | TRBV20-1 | TGCAGTGCTACCCCTCGGGCGGGGGTAAAAGAGACCCAGTACTTC | CSATPRAGVKETQYF
NA | TRBJ2-2 | 14 | NA | TRBV7-6 | TGTGCCAGCAGCTTTTCTGGTGGCGCCGGGGAGCTGTTTTTT | CASSFSGGAGELFF